A selection of T cell receptor beta chains follows, all from one sample in a study of a mutant IDH1 vaccine in newly diagnosed glioma. Their cognate antigens are unknown. The data were produced by immunoSEQ multiplex PCR, yet TCRdb's version contains in-frame clones alone and is incomplete. The repertoire has approximately 62,000 clones, approximately 81% of them found once; the top ten carry less than 5%. This sample comprised PBMCs, obtained from a glioma patient whose treatment included an IDH1 peptide vaccine. The receptor source for this set is a young man with glioma. The CDR3 runs from the conserved cysteine through the conserved F or W. D genes are given only for firm matches. Where a row states a size, it is once, few, many or the class of an expanded clone; other rows omit it.

size: .; D: .; J: TRBJ1-6; V: TRBV6-5; DNA: TGTGCCAGCAGTTACTCTACCCGACGGCTTTTTTCACCCCTCCACTTT; CDR3: CASSYSTRRLFSPLHF
size: .; D: TRBD1; J: TRBJ1-5; V: TRBV10-3; DNA: TGTGCCATCAGTGAGTCTGGCAGGGGGCTTGATCAGCCCCAGCATTTT; CDR3: CAISESGRGLDQPQHF
size: .; D: TRBD2; J: TRBJ2-1; V: TRBV18; DNA: TGTGCCAGCTCACCTACTAGCGGGGGGGGACATGAGCAGTTCTTC; CDR3: CASSPTSGGGHEQFF
size: .; D: .; J: TRBJ1-2; V: TRBV5-6; DNA: TGTGCCAGCAGCTTGGCTGGTGGAGGACCCCTCGCAAGCACCTTC; CDR3: CASSLAGGGPLASTF
size: .; D: .; J: TRBJ2-5; V: TRBV7-9; DNA: TGTGCCAGCAGCCCAGGACTCCCTCAAGAGACCCAGTACTTC; CDR3: CASSPGLPQETQYF
size: .; D: TRBD1; J: TRBJ1-4; V: TRBV4-1; DNA: TGCGCCAGCAGCCAACGGACAGGAACTAATGAAAAACTGTTTTTT; CDR3: CASSQRTGTNEKLFF
size: .; D: .; J: TRBJ1-1; V: TRBV5-4; DNA: TGTGCCAGCAGCTTCTACGGACCGAACACTGAAGCTTTCTTT; CDR3: CASSFYGPNTEAFF
size: .; D: .; J: TRBJ1-5; V: TRBV6-1; DNA: TGTGCCAGCAGTGAAGAGGACGGTCTGGCTGCGACCCAGCATTTT; CDR3: CASSEEDGLAATQHF
size: .; D: .; J: TRBJ1-1; V: TRBV11-2; DNA: TGTGCCAGCAGCTCCGTACCTTGGACACCTAGGGCGAACACTGAAGCTTTCTTT; CDR3: CASSSVPWTPRANTEAFF
size: once; D: TRBD2; J: TRBJ2-3; V: TRBV11-2; DNA: TGTGCCAGCAGCTCTAGCGGTAGCGGGGGGATCACAGATACGCAGTATTTT; CDR3: CASSSSGSGGITDTQYF
size: .; D: .; J: TRBJ2-2; V: TRBV30; DNA: TGTGCCTGGACTAGCTACTCCGGGGAGCTGTTTTTT; CDR3: CAWTSYSGELFF
size: .; D: .; J: TRBJ2-3; V: TRBV5-5; DNA: TGTGCCAGCAGCGTTCAGGACCCTCTTAGCACAGATACGCAGTATTTT; CDR3: CASSVQDPLSTDTQYF
size: .; D: .; J: TRBJ1-1; V: TRBV27; DNA: TGTGCCAGCAGTTTCAAGGGGAGAACTGAAGCTTTCTTT; CDR3: CASSFKGRTEAFF
size: once; D: .; J: TRBJ2-2; V: TRBV6-4; DNA: TGTGCCAGCAGTGCCATGACAGGTCGGAACACCGGGGAGCTGTTTTTT; CDR3: CASSAMTGRNTGELFF
size: .; D: TRBD1; J: TRBJ1-2; V: TRBV19; DNA: TGTGCCAGTAGTTCCCCCACCCGACAGGGGTCCCTCTATGGCTACACCTTC; CDR3: CASSSPTRQGSLYGYTF
size: few; D: .; J: TRBJ1-2; V: TRBV5-4; DNA: TGTGCCAGCAGCCTGGTGGCCCGATTGGCCCAGGACTATGGCTACACCTTC; CDR3: CASSLVARLAQDYGYTF
size: .; D: .; J: TRBJ1-5; V: TRBV19; DNA: TGTGCCAGTAATTACCGGGACGCTTATCAGCCCCAGCATTTT; CDR3: CASNYRDAYQPQHF
size: few; D: TRBD1; J: TRBJ1-6; V: TRBV18; DNA: TGTGCCAGCTCACCCTCGGACAGGGCGAATTCACCCCTCCACTTT; CDR3: CASSPSDRANSPLHF
size: .; D: .; J: TRBJ1-5; V: TRBV2; DNA: TGTGCCAGCAGTTCGGACACATCTAGCAATCAGCCCCAGCATTTT; CDR3: CASSSDTSSNQPQHF
size: .; D: TRBD1; J: TRBJ1-1; V: TRBV29-1; DNA: TGCAGCGCGGGACAGGGCGGGAACACTGAAGCTTTCTTT; CDR3: CSAGQGGNTEAFF
size: once; D: .; J: TRBJ2-3; V: TRBV11-2; DNA: TGTGCCAGCAGCGTAGTTGCGCTCTCTAGCACAGATACGCAGTATTTT; CDR3: CASSVVALSSTDTQYF
size: .; D: .; J: TRBJ2-3; V: TRBV6-5; DNA: TGTGCCAGCAGTCCCCAAGGGACCAACACAGATACGCAGTATTTT; CDR3: CASSPQGTNTDTQYF
size: .; D: .; J: TRBJ1-5; V: TRBV30; DNA: TGTGCCTGGTCAGGGCCGGGAGATCAGCCCCAGCATTTT; CDR3: CAWSGPGDQPQHF
size: .; D: TRBD1; J: TRBJ1-4; V: TRBV9; DNA: TGTGCCAGCAGCCCCCGTGAGGGGACAGATAATGAAAAACTGTTTTTT; CDR3: CASSPREGTDNEKLFF
size: few; D: TRBD1; J: TRBJ2-3; V: TRBV9; DNA: TGTGCCAGCAGCGTTGTAACAGGGGAGTACACAGATACGCAGTATTTT; CDR3: CASSVVTGEYTDTQYF
size: once; D: .; J: TRBJ2-5; V: TRBV6-5; DNA: TGTGCCAGCAGCCCTGGCAGGAACCAGGGGACCCAGTACTTC; CDR3: CASSPGRNQGTQYF
size: .; D: TRBD2; J: TRBJ2-3; V: TRBV4-2; DNA: TGTGCCAGCAGCCTGTCGAGCGGGGAAGATATTGATACGCAGTATTTT; CDR3: CASSLSSGEDIDTQYF
size: .; D: .; J: TRBJ1-2; V: TRBV5-1; DNA: TGCGCCAGCAGCTCGACAGGCGGAAACTATGGCTACACCTTC; CDR3: CASSSTGGNYGYTF
size: .; D: .; J: TRBJ1-5; V: TRBV6-6; DNA: TGTGCCAGCAGTTACGCAACGGACAATCAGCCCCAGCATTTT; CDR3: CASSYATDNQPQHF
size: .; D: TRBD2; J: TRBJ2-2; V: TRBV5-6; DNA: TGTGCCAGCAGCTTGAGACTAGCGGCCGGGGAGCTGTTTTTT; CDR3: CASSLRLAAGELFF
size: .; D: .; J: TRBJ1-2; V: TRBV19; DNA: TGTGCCAGTAGTACTCGGACACCTTATTATGGCTACACCTTC; CDR3: CASSTRTPYYGYTF
size: .; D: .; J: TRBJ2-7; V: TRBV5-1; DNA: TGCGCCAGCAGCTTGGCTGGCGGGGACGGCGAGCAGTACTTC; CDR3: CASSLAGGDGEQYF
size: .; D: .; J: TRBJ1-2; V: TRBV2; DNA: TGTGCCAGCAGTGAAGTTGGCCGGGGCTACACCTTC; CDR3: CASSEVGRGYTF
size: .; D: TRBD1; J: TRBJ1-1; V: TRBV7-8; DNA: TGTGCCAGCAGCTCTTACAGGGGCGGGAACACTGAAGCTTTCTTT; CDR3: CASSSYRGGNTEAFF
size: .; D: TRBD1; J: TRBJ2-5; V: TRBV19; DNA: TGTGCCAGTACCCGACAGGGTGGGCCCCAAGAGACCCAGTACTTC; CDR3: CASTRQGGPQETQYF
size: .; D: TRBD1; J: TRBJ2-5; V: TRBV29-1; DNA: TGCAGCGTTCCAATACAGGGGCCCCAAGAGACCCAGTACTTC; CDR3: CSVPIQGPQETQYF
size: .; D: TRBD2; J: TRBJ2-3; V: TRBV2; DNA: TGTGCCAGCAGTGAAGCTTTACTAGCGTCAGATACGCAGTATTTT; CDR3: CASSEALLASDTQYF
size: .; D: .; J: TRBJ1-5; V: TRBV18; DNA: TGTGCCAGCTCACCCCTGGCAGGGGATCAGCCCCAGCATTTT; CDR3: CASSPLAGDQPQHF
size: .; D: .; J: TRBJ2-4; V: TRBV5-1; DNA: TGCGCCAGCAGCTTAACCGGGCCCCGGGCCGGACCCCAAAACATTCAGTACTTC; CDR3: CASSLTGPRAGPQNIQYF
size: .; D: .; J: TRBJ2-7; V: TRBV9; DNA: TGTGCCAGCAGCGACCGGGACGGTGCCTACGAGCAGTACTTC; CDR3: CASSDRDGAYEQYF
size: few; D: .; J: TRBJ1-1; V: TRBV12-5; DNA: TGTGCTAGTGGTCTTACAGGGTTCACTGAAGCTTTCTTT; CDR3: CASGLTGFTEAFF
size: .; D: TRBD1; J: TRBJ1-1; V: TRBV6-6; DNA: TGTGCCAGCAGTCGAGGAGGTGGGACAGATCGAACTGAAGCTTTCTTT; CDR3: CASSRGGGTDRTEAFF
size: .; D: .; J: TRBJ1-2; V: TRBV18; DNA: TGTGCCAGCTCACCACGGGCAGAAGCTAACTATGGCTACACCTTC; CDR3: CASSPRAEANYGYTF
size: once; D: .; J: TRBJ1-6; V: TRBV11-2; DNA: TGTGCCAGCACCTCCCGGGTCAGCCAAAAAGAAAATAATTCACCCCTCCACTTT; CDR3: CASTSRVSQKENNSPLHF
size: .; D: .; J: TRBJ1-5; V: TRBV7-2; DNA: TGTGCCAGCAGCTTCGACAGTGCGAGCAATCAGCCCCAGCATTTT; CDR3: CASSFDSASNQPQHF
size: .; D: .; J: TRBJ2-1; V: TRBV6-1; DNA: TGTGCCAGCACTCCCGGGACACCTTACAATGAGCAGTTCTTC; CDR3: CASTPGTPYNEQFF
size: .; D: .; J: TRBJ1-2; V: TRBV2; DNA: TGTGCCAGTTCCCGCCAGACTAACTATGGCTACACCTTC; CDR3: CASSRQTNYGYTF
size: .; D: .; J: TRBJ1-5; V: TRBV13; DNA: TGTGCCAGCAGCTTGAAGGGGTCTAATCAGCCCCAGCATTTT; CDR3: CASSLKGSNQPQHF
size: few; D: TRBD1; J: TRBJ2-7; V: TRBV4-1; DNA: TGCGCCAGCAGCCTCGGGACAGTCTCCTACGAGCAGTACTTC; CDR3: CASSLGTVSYEQYF
size: .; D: .; J: TRBJ1-1; V: TRBV15; DNA: TGTGCCACCAGCAGCCGGGACTCTAACGTCCCTGAAGCTTTCTTT; CDR3: CATSSRDSNVPEAFF
size: .; D: .; J: TRBJ2-3; V: TRBV4-2; DNA: TGTGCCAGCAGCAGAAGGCAGGGAGATGATACGCAGTATTTT; CDR3: CASSRRQGDDTQYF